This is a list of T cell receptor beta chains from one sample in a study of CD8+ T cells in alopecia areata. Only in-frame clones appear in the TCRdb table, and some are missing; sequencing was by immunoSEQ multiplex PCR. The sample consists of more than 200,000 clones, about two thirds of them appearing once. Sequenced here: CD4+ T cells sorted from blood, sampled at week 0. Receptors were obtained from a human donor with alopecia areata. CDR3s include the opening cysteine and the closing phenylalanine or tryptophan.

J gene: TRBJ1-2; V gene: TRBV23-1; CDR3 protein: CASTRTPNYGYTF
J gene: TRBJ2-5; V gene: TRBV29-1; CDR3 protein: CSVDGKRETQYF
J gene: TRBJ1-2; V gene: TRBV2; CDR3 protein: CASSPDTDGYTF
J gene: TRBJ2-2; V gene: TRBV11-1; CDR3 protein: CASSKAGPDTGELFF
J gene: TRBJ2-1; V gene: TRBV30; CDR3 protein: CAWRGGVNSYNEQFF
J gene: TRBJ2-5; V gene: TRBV4-1; CDR3 protein: CASSPGQGQTQYF
J gene: TRBJ2-7; V gene: TRBV7-2; CDR3 protein: CASSRTFYEQYF
J gene: TRBJ1-2; V gene: TRBV10-3; CDR3 protein: CAISESTGLFNYGYTF
J gene: TRBJ1-6; V gene: TRBV6-5; CDR3 protein: CASSPGRNNSPLHF
J gene: TRBJ1-2; V gene: TRBV30; CDR3 protein: CAWSVYREDGGYTF
J gene: TRBJ1-6; V gene: TRBV27; CDR3 protein: CASSSGGPGSAYNSPLHF
J gene: TRBJ2-4; V gene: TRBV6-1; CDR3 protein: CASSEWDIQYF
J gene: TRBJ1-1; V gene: TRBV7-3; CDR3 protein: CASSPHLRGGDRAFF
J gene: TRBJ1-2; V gene: TRBV9; CDR3 protein: CASTAPTNYGYTF
J gene: TRBJ2-7; V gene: TRBV7-9; CDR3 protein: CASSLTGVSAEQYF
J gene: TRBJ1-2; V gene: TRBV10-3; CDR3 protein: CAISARQGNYGYTF
J gene: TRBJ2-3; V gene: TRBV2; CDR3 protein: CASSPNVRDTQYF
J gene: TRBJ2-7; V gene: TRBV7-9; CDR3 protein: CASSERDRGTIYEQYF
J gene: TRBJ2-4; V gene: TRBV7-2; CDR3 protein: CASSFRARGNIQYF
J gene: TRBJ2-5; V gene: TRBV19; CDR3 protein: CASSKVGGHQETQYF
J gene: TRBJ1-5; V gene: TRBV30; CDR3 protein: CAWRPPNGNQPQHF
J gene: TRBJ2-7; V gene: TRBV19; CDR3 protein: CASSFGRAYEQYF
J gene: TRBJ2-1; V gene: TRBV9; CDR3 protein: CASSVEGGSYNEQFF
J gene: TRBJ2-3; V gene: TRBV4-3; CDR3 protein: CASSQDISADTQYF
J gene: TRBJ2-3; V gene: TRBV5-1; CDR3 protein: CASSLAGTGTDTQYF
J gene: TRBJ1-2; V gene: TRBV10-3; CDR3 protein: CAITPDGSYGYTF
J gene: TRBJ2-6; V gene: TRBV7-2; CDR3 protein: CASSPNGPIYSGANVLTF
J gene: TRBJ1-1; V gene: TRBV6-5; CDR3 protein: CASSGTVWTEAFF
J gene: TRBJ2-7; V gene: TRBV4-1; CDR3 protein: CASSQVSSSYEQYF
J gene: TRBJ1-1; V gene: TRBV7-8; CDR3 protein: CASSSLLGRTEAFF
J gene: TRBJ1-6; V gene: TRBV5-6; CDR3 protein: CASSVPTRDASPLHF
J gene: TRBJ1-4; V gene: TRBV5-1; CDR3 protein: CASSLDRNEKLFF
J gene: TRBJ1-4; V gene: TRBV29-1; CDR3 protein: CSADPGQNEKLFF
J gene: TRBJ1-2; V gene: TRBV30; CDR3 protein: CAWRGAVLLYGYTF
J gene: TRBJ1-6; V gene: TRBV18; CDR3 protein: CASSRTGASPLHF
J gene: TRBJ2-2; V gene: TRBV2; CDR3 protein: CAAQSDRASGAGELFF
J gene: TRBJ2-5; V gene: TRBV27; CDR3 protein: CASTLGDRLRLLETQYF
J gene: TRBJ1-3; V gene: TRBV30; CDR3 protein: CASSGNTIYF
J gene: TRBJ1-6; V gene: TRBV30; CDR3 protein: CAWSGAGLYNSPLHF
J gene: TRBJ2-5; V gene: TRBV15; CDR3 protein: CATGKNQETQYF
J gene: TRBJ1-1; V gene: TRBV6-5; CDR3 protein: CASSYGQITEAFF
J gene: TRBJ2-1; V gene: TRBV14; CDR3 protein: CASSRYGQGNYNEQFF
J gene: TRBJ2-5; V gene: TRBV5-6; CDR3 protein: CASSWGQGKETQYF
J gene: TRBJ2-5; V gene: TRBV30; CDR3 protein: CAWRQGLGETQYF
J gene: TRBJ1-2; V gene: TRBV6-5; CDR3 protein: CASSYSTGQVYGYTF